Listed here are 5 T cell receptor beta chains from one sample, sequenced in a study of T-cell reconstitution after alpha-beta-depleted transplantation in children. The library targeted TCRbeta and was prepared with unique molecular identifiers. TCRdb processed the PCR reads anew with MiXCR; each CDR3 protein has one entry. The sample lists around 670,000 distinct CDR3 sequences; roughly 13% were seen once. The material sequenced was PBMCs, taken before TCRalphabeta/CD19-depleted stem cell transplant. The receptors come from a girl aged 2 to 10 with congenital amegakaryocytic thrombocytopenia, due to receive a stem cell transplant.

As regards this clonotype: This sequence may be a read error, since a much larger clone differs from it by one base. The chain joins TRBV20-1 to TRBJ2-7, with D uncertain. The CDR3 spans 11 residues. The germline V gene encodes CDR1 DFQATT and CDR2 SNEGSKA (reference sequence). CDR3 sequence (DNA): TGCAGTGCCACCGAAACCTACGGGCAGTACTTC. This encodes CSATETYGQYF.

This clonotype has a count of ten or more. The V and J genes are TRBV4-1 and TRBJ2-7, with TRBD2 matching over 10 bases. Germline assignment: CDR1 MGHRA and CDR2 YSYEKL. J gave up 1 base and V 0 bases, and 3 bases lay outside the gene matches. This CDR3 has 16 residues. The CDR3 bases are TGCGCCAGCAGCCAAGATCCTAGCGGGAGATCCTACGAGCAGTACTTC. This sequence encodes CASSQDPSGRSYEQYF.

In its sample, this clonotype was seen many times. V is TRBV6-5 and J is TRBJ2-4; D unclear. V lost 0 bases, J lost 2 bases, and 11 bases lay in between. Germline values: CDR1 MNHEY, CDR2 SVGAGI. The CDR3 covers 16 residues. The CDR3 here is CASSYSEGKTKNIQYF. DNA of the CDR3: TGTGCCAGCAGTTACTCGGAAGGGAAGACCAAAAACATTCAGTACTTC.

This clonotype was counted a few times. The V gene is TRBV7-8, the J gene TRBJ2-1; 11 nucleotides agree with TRBD2. The CDR3 covers 20 residues. The germline CDR1 and CDR2 sequences are SGHVS and FQNEAQ. J was trimmed by 6 bases and V by 5 bases; bases with no gene match: 21. This CDR3 is CASSTRLKLAGVAGGNEQFF. CDR3 in DNA: TGTGCCAGCAGCACTAGACTGAAACTAGCGGGAGTCGCAGGGGGCAATGAGCAGTTCTTC.

This clonotype occurred many times. The V gene is TRBV2, the J gene TRBJ2-7, with 8 bases aligning to TRBD1. The CDR3 runs to 13 residues. CDR1 SNHLY and CDR2 FYNNEI come from the germline V gene. Unmatched junction bases numbered 10, after V lost 10 bases and J lost 5 bases. The CDR3 region has the DNA TGTGCCACCGCATTAGGACAGGGAAACGAGCAGTACTTC. It codes for CATALGQGNEQYF.